These 17 T cell receptor beta chains originate from one sample sequenced in a study of CD8 T cells in Susac syndrome. Reverse transcription of about 0.45 to 1 ug RNA was performed with random hexamers. TCRdb analysed the immunoSEQ multiplex PCR reads with MiXCR anew, one entry per CDR3 protein. In the table there are fewer than 70,000 distinct CDR3 sequences, 95% of which are singletons. Source material: CD8+ T cells from PBMCs. These receptors were collected from a human donor in good health.

This chain joins TRBV29-1 and TRBJ2-7; the D gene is possibly TRBD1 (7 bases). This CDR3 region has 15 residues. CDR1 is SQVTM and CDR2 is ANQGSEA in the germline V gene. Trimming shortened V by 4 bases and J by 0 bases, and 16 bases separated the two germline ends. The CDR3, as DNA: TGCAGCGTTGGCGGGGCGACAGGGAGCTCCTACGAGCAGTACTTC. Translated: CSVGGATGSSYEQYF.

The V call is TRBV7-2, the J call TRBJ1-2, with D tentatively TRBD1 (6 bases). The CDR3 has 15 amino acids. The V end was cut by 2 bases, the J end by 6 bases, with 16 bases between. The germline gives CDR1 SGHTA, CDR2 FQGNSA. The chain's CDR3 is CASSLYEGVANGYTF. CDR3 DNA sequence: TGTGCCAGCAGCTTATACGAGGGGGTGGCGAATGGCTACACCTTC.

The genes are TRBV27 and TRBJ2-1; 10 nucleotides align to TRBD2. The germline V gene has CDR1 MNHEY and CDR2 SMNVEV (reference sequence). The CDR3 is 16 amino acids. J was trimmed by 4 bases and V by 3 bases; bases with no gene match: 6. CDR3 sequence (DNA): TGTGCCAGCAGTTTCCCAGCGGGGGGGCCATACAATGAGCAGTTCTTC. It encodes CASSFPAGGPYNEQFF.

In its sample, this clonotype was seen once. The chain employs TRBV27 and TRBJ2-2, with D perhaps matching TRBD2 (7 bases). Germline V gene data show CDR1 as MNHEY and CDR2 as SMNVEV (reference sequence). This CDR3 region has 17 residues. V was pared by 3 bases and J by 7 bases, with 21 bases between. CDR3 protein: CASSFLMWGGKGGELFF. The CDR3 DNA reads as TGTGCCAGCAGTTTCCTAATGTGGGGGGGCAAGGGCGGGGAGCTGTTTTTT.

The rearrangement joins TRBV5-4 to TRBJ1-3, with a possible D match to TRBD1 (6 bases). Trimming left V 6 bases short and J 4 bases short, with 11 bases between. The germline V gene has CDR1 SGHNT and CDR2 YYREEE (reference sequence). CDR3 length: 13 amino acids. DNA for the CDR3: TGTGCCAGCACGGGGGCTCCAGGAAACACCATATATTTT. Residues: CASTGAPGNTIYF. Full variable domain (missing parts from reference TRBV5-4 and TRBJ1-3): ETGVTQSPTHLIKTRGQQVTLRCSSQSGHNTVSWYQQALGQGPQFIFQYYREEENGRGNFPPRFSGLQFPNYSSELNVNALELDDSALYLCASTGAPGNTIYFGEGSWLTVV.

This rearrangement joins TRBV19 to TRBJ2-1; D call uncertain. This CDR3 comprises 13 residues. Germline-derived CDR1 and CDR2 are LNHDA and SQIVND (reference sequence). The V gene lost 7 bases and the J gene lost 6 bases, with 13 bases spanning the gap. The CDR3 is CASTTAPPNEQFF. The CDR3 DNA reads TGTGCCAGTACGACCGCGCCCCCCAATGAGCAGTTCTTC.

This chain connects TRBV27 to TRBJ2-4, with TRBD1 matching over 10 bases. J was trimmed by 8 bases and V by 2 bases; bases with no gene match: 6. The CDR3 covers 15 residues. Germline assignment: CDR1 MNHEY and CDR2 SMNVEV (reference sequence). The CDR3 nucleotides are TGTGCCAGCAGTTTAGGATCAGGGACAGGGGACATTCAGTACTTC. This codes for CASSLGSGTGDIQYF.

The rearrangement joins TRBV20-1 to TRBJ1-5; possibly TRBD1 for D (6 bases). The CDR3 length is 15 residues. The germline gives CDR1 DFQATT, CDR2 SNEGSKA (reference sequence). Trimming removed 6 bases at V and 0 bases at J, with 15 bases between. The chain's CDR3 is CSARTETYSNQPQHF. In DNA, the CDR3 is TGCAGTGCGAGGACAGAGACGTATAGCAATCAGCCCCAGCATTTT.

This rearrangement joins TRBV19 to TRBJ2-1, with a possible D match to TRBD1 (6 bases). Germline CDR1 is LNHDA and CDR2 is SQIVND (reference sequence). Trimming pared 7 bases from V and 4 bases from J, leaving 23 bases between. The CDR3 is 17 amino acids. Here the CDR3 DNA reads TGTGCCAGTACCCCTTTTTTGGCAGGGGCTACGTACAATGAGCAGTTCTTC. This translates into CASTPFLAGATYNEQFF.

The J gene is TRBJ2-5, the V gene TRBV7-9; 7 nucleotides match TRBD1. CDR3 length: 15 amino acids. Unmatched junction bases numbered 5, after V lost 4 bases and J lost 0 bases. Germline V gives CDR1 SEHNR, CDR2 FQNEAQ (reference sequence). The CDR3 loop is CASSSSRGYQETQYF. The CDR3 bases are TGTGCCAGCAGCTCCTCCAGGGGGTACCAAGAGACCCAGTACTTC. The complete variable domain, with remaining parts taken from reference TRBV7-9 and TRBJ2-5, reads DTGVSQNPRHKITKRGQNVTFRCDPISEHNRLYWYRQTLGQGPEFLTYFQNEAQLEKSRLLSDRFSAERPKGSFSTLEIQRTEQGDSAMYLCASSSSRGYQETQYFGPGTRLLVL.

The V gene is TRBV2, the J gene TRBJ1-1; perhaps TRBD1 as D (5 bases). Trimming shortened V by 2 bases and J by 1 base, and 11 bases separated the two germline ends. Germline CDR1 SNHLY, CDR2 FYNNEI. The CDR3 consists of 15 residues. The CDR3 protein is CASSEPLQANTEAFF. CDR3 DNA sequence: TGTGCCAGCAGTGAACCACTACAGGCGAACACTGAAGCTTTCTTT.

This sequence joins TRBV7-9 and TRBJ1-2, with 11 bases lining up with TRBD1. The CDR3 sequence is 19 residues long. Germline-derived CDR1 and CDR2 are SEHNR and FQNEAQ (reference sequence). Trimming took 5 bases from V and 3 from J; bases not matched to a gene: 17. CDR3 region: CASSHPTPGTGGFDYGYTF. CDR3 DNA sequence: TGTGCCAGCAGCCATCCGACCCCGGGGACAGGGGGATTCGACTATGGCTACACCTTC. Full variable domain (rest looked up from reference TRBV7-9 and TRBJ1-2): DTGVSQNPRHKITKRGQNVTFRCDPISEHNRLYWYRQTLGQGPEFLTYFQNEAQLEKSRLLSDRFSAERPKGSFSTLEIQRTEQGDSAMYLCASSHPTPGTGGFDYGYTFGSGTRLTVV.

The chain carries TRBV6-5 and TRBJ1-1; perhaps TRBD1 as D (5 bases). The CDR3 totals 14 residues. Trimming pared 2 bases from V and 2 bases from J, leaving 9 bases between. Germline V lookup: CDR1 MNHEY, CDR2 SVGAGI. The CDR3, as DNA: TGTGCCAGCAGTTACACGGGGGTCAACACTGAAGCTTTCTTT. Protein: CASSYTGVNTEAFF.

This clonotype is a singleton in its sample. The V call is TRBV27, the J call TRBJ2-7, with 9 positions matching TRBD1. Germline loops: CDR1 MNHEY, CDR2 SMNVEV (reference sequence). The trim removed 6 bases at V and 5 bases at J, leaving 8 bases unmatched. The CDR3 has 14 amino acids. The CDR3 reads CASSYVDRGNEQYF. In DNA form, the CDR3 reads TGTGCCAGCAGCTATGTGGACAGGGGAAACGAGCAGTACTTC.

The chain links TRBV19 to TRBJ2-7; the D is unclear. V was trimmed by 3 bases and J by 3 bases, leaving 15 bases between them. There are 15 residues in the CDR3. The V gene's germline CDR1 is LNHDA and CDR2 SQIVND (reference sequence). The CDR3 spells CASSIYGSGHYEQYF. The CDR3, as DNA: TGTGCCAGTAGTATCTACGGCTCAGGCCACTACGAGCAGTACTTC. Looking up the rest from reference TRBV19 and TRBJ2-7 gives the full variable domain: DGGITQSPKYLFRKEGQNVTLSCEQNLNHDAMYWYRQDPGQGLRLIYYSQIVNDFQKGDIAEGYSVSREKKESFPLTVTSAQKNPTAFYLCASSIYGSGHYEQYFGPGTRLTVT.

This chain links TRBV24-1 with TRBJ1-1; D may be TRBD1 (5 bases). Trimming took 5 bases from V and 3 from J, leaving 15 bases between them. The CDR3 contains 15 residues. Germline V CDR1 and CDR2: KGHDR, SFDVKD. In DNA, the CDR3 is TGTGCCACCAGTGTCCAACGCAAGGGGCACACTGAAGCTTTCTTT. This sequence encodes CATSVQRKGHTEAFF.

This clonotype was counted a single time. This chain joins TRBV20-1 and TRBJ1-2; D may be TRBD1 (5 bases). Germline V gene lookup returns CDR1 DFQATT and CDR2 SNEGSKA (reference sequence). V lost 3 bases and J lost 4, with 15 bases in between. CDR3 length equals 14 residues. The CDR3 loop is CSAREWGRIYGYTF. The CDR3 DNA is TGCAGTGCTAGGGAGTGGGGCAGGATCTATGGCTACACCTTC.